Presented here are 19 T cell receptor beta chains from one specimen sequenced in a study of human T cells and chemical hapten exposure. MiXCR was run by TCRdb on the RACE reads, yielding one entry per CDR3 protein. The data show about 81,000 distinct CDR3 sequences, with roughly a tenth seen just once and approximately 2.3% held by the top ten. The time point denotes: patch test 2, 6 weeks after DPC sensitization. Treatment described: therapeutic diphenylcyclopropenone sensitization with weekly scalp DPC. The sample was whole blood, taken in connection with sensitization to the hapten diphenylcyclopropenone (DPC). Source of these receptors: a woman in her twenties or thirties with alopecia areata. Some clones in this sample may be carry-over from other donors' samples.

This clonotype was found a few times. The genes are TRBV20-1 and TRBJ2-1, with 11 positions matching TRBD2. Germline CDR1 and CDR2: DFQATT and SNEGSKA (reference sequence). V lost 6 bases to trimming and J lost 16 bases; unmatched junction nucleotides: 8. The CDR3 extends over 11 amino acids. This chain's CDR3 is CSAKGLAALFF. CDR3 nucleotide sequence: TGCAGTGCAAAGGGACTAGCGGCTCTTTTCTTC.

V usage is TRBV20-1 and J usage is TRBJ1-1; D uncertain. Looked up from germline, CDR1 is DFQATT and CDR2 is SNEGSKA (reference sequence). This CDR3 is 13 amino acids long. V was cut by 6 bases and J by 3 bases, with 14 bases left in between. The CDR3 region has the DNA TGCAGTGCCCGGGGAGAACAAGACACTGAAGCTTTCTTT. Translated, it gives CSARGEQDTEAFF.

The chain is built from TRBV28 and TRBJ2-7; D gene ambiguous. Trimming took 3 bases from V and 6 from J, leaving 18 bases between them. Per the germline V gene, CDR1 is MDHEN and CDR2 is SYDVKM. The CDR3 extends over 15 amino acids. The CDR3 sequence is CASSFVGFGTVEQYF. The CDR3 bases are TGTGCCAGCAGTTTTGTCGGCTTTGGTACGGTCGAGCAGTACTTC.

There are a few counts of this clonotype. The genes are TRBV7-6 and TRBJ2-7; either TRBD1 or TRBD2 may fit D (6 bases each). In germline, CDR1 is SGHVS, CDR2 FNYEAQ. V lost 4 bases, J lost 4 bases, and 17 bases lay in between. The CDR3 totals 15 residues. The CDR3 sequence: CASSSIGGTLYEQYF. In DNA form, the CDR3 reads TGTGCCAGCAGCTCTATAGGGGGGACCTTGTACGAGCAGTACTTC.

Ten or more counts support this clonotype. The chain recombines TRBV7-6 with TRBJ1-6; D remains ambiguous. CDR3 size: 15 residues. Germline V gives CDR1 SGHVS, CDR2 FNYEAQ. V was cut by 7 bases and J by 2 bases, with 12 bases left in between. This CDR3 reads CASIHRGTYNSPLHF. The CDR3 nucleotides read TGTGCCAGCATCCACCGAGGCACCTATAATTCACCCCTCCACTTT. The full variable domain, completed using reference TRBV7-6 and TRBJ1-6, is GAGVSQSPRYKVTKRGQDVALRCDPISGHVSLYWYRQALGQGPEFLTYFNYEAQQDKSGLPNDRFSAERPEGSISTLTIQRTEQRDSAMYRCASIHRGTYNSPLHFGNGTRLTVT.

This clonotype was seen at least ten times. CDR3 sequence (DNA): TGTGCCAGCAGTTTATCCGGACAGGGCCTAGCCAAAAACATTCAGTACTTC. It encodes CASSLSGQGLAKNIQYF. The rearrangement joins TRBV12-3 or TRBV12-4 to TRBJ2-4; 8 bases are shared with TRBD1. The CDR3 loop spans 17 amino acids. V lost 2 bases, J lost 0 bases, and 6 bases stayed unmatched.

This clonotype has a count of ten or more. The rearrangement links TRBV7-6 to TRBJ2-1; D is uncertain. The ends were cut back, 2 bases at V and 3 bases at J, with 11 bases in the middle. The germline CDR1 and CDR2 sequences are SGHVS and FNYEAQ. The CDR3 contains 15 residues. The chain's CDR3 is CASSLSFAIYNEQFF. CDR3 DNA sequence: TGTGCCAGCAGCTTATCCTTCGCAATCTACAATGAGCAGTTCTTC.

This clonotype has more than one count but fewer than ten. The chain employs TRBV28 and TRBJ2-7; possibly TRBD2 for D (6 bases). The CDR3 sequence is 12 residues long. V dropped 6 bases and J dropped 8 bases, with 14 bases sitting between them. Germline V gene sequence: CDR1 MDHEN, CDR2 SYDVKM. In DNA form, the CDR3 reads TGTGCCAGCAGCGCGGGGATCCCCCAGCAGTACTTC. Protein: CASSAGIPQQYF.

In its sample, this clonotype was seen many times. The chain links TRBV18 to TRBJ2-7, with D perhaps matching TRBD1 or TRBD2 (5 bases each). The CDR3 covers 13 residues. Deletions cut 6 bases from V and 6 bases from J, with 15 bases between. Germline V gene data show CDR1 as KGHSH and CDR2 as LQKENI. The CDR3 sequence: CASSRTRGTEQYF. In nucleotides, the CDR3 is TGTGCCAGCTCGAGAACAAGAGGGACCGAGCAGTACTTC.

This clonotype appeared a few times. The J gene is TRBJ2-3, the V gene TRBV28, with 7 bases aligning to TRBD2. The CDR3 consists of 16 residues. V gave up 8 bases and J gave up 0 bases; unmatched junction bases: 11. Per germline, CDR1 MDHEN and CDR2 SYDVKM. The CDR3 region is CASPPSGRGSTDTQYF. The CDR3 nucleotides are TGTGCCAGCCCTCCTTCGGGGCGGGGGAGCACAGATACGCAGTATTTT. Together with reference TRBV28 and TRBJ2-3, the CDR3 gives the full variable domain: DVKVTQSSRYLVKRTGEKVFLECVQDMDHENMFWYRQDPGLGLRLIYFSYDVKMKEKGDIPEGYSVSREKKERFSLILESASTNQTSMYLCASPPSGRGSTDTQYFGPGTRLTVL.

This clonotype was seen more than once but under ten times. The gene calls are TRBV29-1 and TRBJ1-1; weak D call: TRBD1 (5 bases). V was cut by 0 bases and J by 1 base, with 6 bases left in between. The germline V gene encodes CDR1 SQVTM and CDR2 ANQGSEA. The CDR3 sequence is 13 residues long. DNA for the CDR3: TGCAGCGTTGAAGAGACAGAGAACACTGAAGCTTTCTTT. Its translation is CSVEETENTEAFF.

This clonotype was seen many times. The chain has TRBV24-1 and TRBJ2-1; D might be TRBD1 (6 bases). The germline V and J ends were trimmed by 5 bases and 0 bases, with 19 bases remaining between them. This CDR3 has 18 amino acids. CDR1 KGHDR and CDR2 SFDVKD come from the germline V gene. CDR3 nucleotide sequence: TGTGCCACCAGTGGGCCGGGACATCTACCTCCCTCCTACAATGAGCAGTTCTTC. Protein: CATSGPGHLPPSYNEQFF.

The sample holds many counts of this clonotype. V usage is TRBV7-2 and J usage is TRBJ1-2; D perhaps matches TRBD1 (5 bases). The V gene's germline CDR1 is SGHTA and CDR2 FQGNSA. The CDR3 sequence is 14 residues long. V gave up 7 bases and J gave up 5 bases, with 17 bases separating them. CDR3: CASTLGQGEYGYTF. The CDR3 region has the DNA TGTGCCAGCACCCTGGGGCAGGGCGAGTATGGCTACACCTTC.

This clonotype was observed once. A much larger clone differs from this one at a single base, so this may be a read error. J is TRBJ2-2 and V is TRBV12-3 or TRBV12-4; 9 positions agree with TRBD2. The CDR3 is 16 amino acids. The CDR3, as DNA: TGTGCCAGCAGTGGGACTAGCACACGAATTACCGGGGAGCCGTTTTTT. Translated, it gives CASSGTSTRITGEPFF.

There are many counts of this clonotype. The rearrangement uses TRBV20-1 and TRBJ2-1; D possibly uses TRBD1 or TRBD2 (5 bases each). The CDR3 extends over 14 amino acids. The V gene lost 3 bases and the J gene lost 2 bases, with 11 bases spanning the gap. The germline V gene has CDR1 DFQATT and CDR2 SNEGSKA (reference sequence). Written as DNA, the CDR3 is TGCAGTGCTAGTAGTCCGGGGCCCTACAATGAGCAGTTCTTC. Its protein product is CSASSPGPYNEQFF.

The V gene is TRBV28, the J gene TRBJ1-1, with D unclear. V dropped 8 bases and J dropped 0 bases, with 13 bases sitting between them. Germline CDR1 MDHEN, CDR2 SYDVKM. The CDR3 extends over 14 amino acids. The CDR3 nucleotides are TGTGCCAGCCCCCCGGGCGGGATGAACACTGAAGCTTTCTTT. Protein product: CASPPGGMNTEAFF.

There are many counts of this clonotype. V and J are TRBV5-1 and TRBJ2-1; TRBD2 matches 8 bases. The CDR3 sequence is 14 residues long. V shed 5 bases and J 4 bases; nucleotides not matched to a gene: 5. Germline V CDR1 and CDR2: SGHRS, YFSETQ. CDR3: CASSQAGAYNEQFF. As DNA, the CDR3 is TGCGCCAGCAGTCAAGCGGGGGCATACAATGAGCAGTTCTTC.

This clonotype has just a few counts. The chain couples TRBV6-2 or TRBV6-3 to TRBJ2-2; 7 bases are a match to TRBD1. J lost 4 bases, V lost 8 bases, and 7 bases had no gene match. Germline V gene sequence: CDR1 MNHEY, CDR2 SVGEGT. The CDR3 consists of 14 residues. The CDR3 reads CASGARGPTGELFF. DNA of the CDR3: TGTGCCAGCGGTGCAAGGGGGCCCACCGGGGAGCTGTTTTTT.

CDR3 nucleotides: TGCAGCGTACGGACTAGCGGGGGGATTACCTACAATGAGCAGTTCTTC. Amino acid sequence: CSVRTSGGITYNEQFF. This chain uses TRBV29-1 with TRBJ2-1; 14 bases agree with TRBD2. The CDR3 length is 16 residues. The V segment lost 6 bases and the J segment 2 bases; nucleotides outside the gene matches: 6. CDR1 is SQVTM and CDR2 is ANQGSEA in the germline V gene.